This T cell receptor (beta chain) appears in the sequencing data of a study of PD-L1 blockade in urothelial cancer. About the research overall: Blood yielded a median of 141,255 T cells per sample.

This clone was observed a handful of times. The antigen is unknown. Study results and caveats: Durable benefit accompanied greater 3-week expansion of tumor-associated blood clones.

The CDR3 is made up of 16 amino acids. With V trimmed by 1 base and J by 8 bases, 7 bases remained unmatched. The germline V gene has CDR1 SGHTA and CDR2 FQGNSA. Stated time point: pretreatment peripheral blood. Profiling relied on immunoSEQ multiplex PCR, and the TCRdb table lists in-frame clones only, not all of them. The sample yields approximately 88,000 clones, about 83% seen once. The sequence was obtained from a man between 60 and 75 years old with urothelial cancer. The material was PBMCs, obtained around atezolizumab (anti-PD-L1) treatment. The chain uses TRBV7-2 and TRBJ2-3; the match to TRBD2 covers 12 bases. Here the CDR3 reads CASSLDPSGGGGTQYF. The CDR3 coding sequence is TGTGCCAGCAGCTTAGATCCTAGCGGGGGGGGCGGTACGCAGTATTTT. Full variable domain (missing parts from reference TRBV7-2 and TRBJ2-3): GAGVSQSPSNKVTEKGKDVELRCDPISGHTALYWYRQSLGQGLEFLIYFQGNSAPDKSGLPSDRFSAERTGGSVSTLTIQRTQQEDSAVYLCASSLDPSGGGGTQYFGPGTRLTVL.